This TCR beta chain was sequenced in a study of regulatory T cells in long-lasting Graves disease (dated by TCRdb to the early 2020s). At the level of the whole study: Newly diagnosed Graves' disease patients had taken antithyroid drugs for less than 3 months. Patients with persistent Graves' disease were compared with patients with newly diagnosed Graves' disease using TCR sequencing and RNA sequencing of peripheral blood. The study took place in China and was registered as a clinical trial. TCR sequencing covered some 13 persistent and roughly 20 newly diagnosed Graves' disease patients, 33 samples in total. Broad study findings and their caveats: Only the TCR beta chain was sequenced and analyzed. A larger number of public clonotypes was shared among persistent patients (under 3,000) than among newly diagnosed patients (more than 850). Compared with newly diagnosed patients, patients with persistent Graves' disease had lower TCR Shannon entropy and fewer highly expanded clones, which suggests clonal expansion. The small sample size was acknowledged by the authors as a limitation that may reduce accuracy. Because the primary lesion, thyroid tissue, could not be accessed, the study looked at peripheral blood alone.

This specimen's time point label, interpreted: newly diagnosed GD, antithyroid drugs for less than 3 months. For both TCR sequencing and RNA sequencing, RNA was extracted from PBMCs using TRIzol. Graves' disease was diagnosed according to American Thyroid Association guidelines. Patients for the study were recruited at an endocrinology department in Xi'an, China. Each patient gave around 9 milliliters of peripheral blood, collected in an EDTA anticoagulant tube. PBMCs were isolated by Ficoll Paque Plus density gradient separation without further T cell sorting. An Agilent 2100 Bioanalyzer and agarose gel were used to assess RNA quality, and a NanoDrop 2000 was used to measure RNA concentration. This clonotype appeared many times. The clone's antigen remains unknown. Per-base qualities were not stored, and no clone one base away is much larger. The protocol used for the library was multiplex PCR. TCRdb names Illumina HiSeq 4000 as the instrument used. To build TCR beta libraries, CDR3 regions were amplified by Arm-PCR using iRepertoire HTBI primers. PCR products were gel purified before sequencing. The authors' analysis ran thus. A total of some 60 TRBV and 14 TRBJ segments were identified across samples and were used for gene usage analysis of CDR3 amino acid clonotypes. Filtered high-quality paired reads were merged into contigs using COPE and FqMerger. BLAST was used to align contigs to the IMGT TRBV, TRBD and TRBJ reference genes, and CDR3 was defined following IMGT. Clonotypes above 0.1% frequency were classified as highly expanded clones. Repertoire diversity was measured by Shannon entropy, and V-J evenness by the Gini coefficient. Clonotypes shared by more than one individual were considered public. Starting from the raw public reads, TCRdb applied fastp trimming at Q25, assembled clones with MiXCR and retained in-frame beta chains. CDR3 protein sequences are deduplicated, and each keeps its most common genes and DNA. Here the V and J calls rest on TCRdb's processing, not on the authors' analysis. This sample holds approximately 400,000 distinct CDR3 sequences; approximately 12% were observed only once. 15% to 20% of the sample goes to the ten largest clones.

The data also belong to a second study, concerning T cells in Graves' hyperthyroidism and ophthalmopathy. The second study also describes: Graves' hyperthyroidism was defined as stable when no progression to ophthalmopathy occurred over 18 months of follow-up. Hyperthyroidism patients were newly diagnosed, had a disease duration of under 2 months, and were aged 18 to 65 years. The study excluded patients with uncontrolled infections, other autoimmune diseases, pregnancy or lactation. Diagnoses were based on clinical symptoms, serum thyroxine and TRAb, thyroid ultrasound and orbital computed tomography. A first-round RT-PCR of the TCR CDR3 used the HTBI primer set with the Qiagen OneStep RT-PCR kit. Most expanded thyroid clonotypes (frequency above 0.001) were also detected in blood, a finding suggesting that blood repertoires may reflect thyroid immune responses. Ophthalmopathy was separated from stable hyperthyroidism by a 13 V-J signature model, with 87.88% sensitivity and about 81% specificity obtained in cross-validation and 80%/75% obtained in testing. In validation, the model predicted progression to ophthalmopathy with roughly 70% sensitivity and approximately 74% specificity, a median of roughly seven months before onset. TCR V-J signatures able to tell the groups apart were searched for in a discovery cohort of around 95 patients, of whom over 40 had Graves' ophthalmopathy and about 60 had stable Graves' hyperthyroidism. An independent validation cohort of around 20 hyperthyroidism patients and about 15 patients who later progressed to ophthalmopathy tested prospective prediction of ophthalmopathy. The roughly 90 discovery patients were divided at random into training and test sets in a 7:3 ratio. The study also compared thyroid tissue and blood T-cell repertoires from roughly six Graves' hyperthyroidism patients. Following sampling, methimazole starting at 30 mg daily was given to hyperthyroidism patients, and high-dose intravenous methylprednisolone was given to ophthalmopathy patients. Libraries were constructed in a second round of multiplex PCR, after which size selection and purification were performed. Sequencing of the libraries was done on an Illumina HiSeq2000 using paired-end 100 bp reads. SOAPnuke was used to process the raw data, throwing out any read that contained adapters or uncalled bases, had a mean Phred below 15, or lacked an exact constant-primer or identifier match. COPE v1.2.5 was used to merge the high-quality paired reads, and each unique nucleotide sequence was defined as a clonotype. MiTCR v1.1 was used to align clonotypes to the IMGT TRBV, TRBD and TRBJ reference segments. Analysis was restricted to V-J combinations with a frequency above 0.0001, which covered roughly 99% of repertoires. A TCS score was defined as the ratio between F50 (clonal expansion) and ExV (chaos), using BLOSUM62-based TCRdist between CDR3 peptides within each V-J. Welch's t-statistics and random forest reduced around 520 V-J features to under 15, which were used in a naive Bayes classifier (R e1071). No statistical method was used to fix the sample size in advance, and group allocation was not hidden from the investigators. The paper describes TCR Vbeta CDR3 sequencing of about 140 peripheral blood samples, made up of 43 ophthalmopathy patients, around 78 hyperthyroidism patients and about 17 progressor patients.

The source of this sequence is a woman aged 18-29 years with Graves disease. Donor details come from another sample of the same person, matched by shared clones. The sample consisted of peripheral blood mononuclear cells (PBMCs), taken at new diagnosis, from a patient treated with antithyroid drugs.

The bases are TGTGCCAGCAGCTTCCGGGACAGGGGGCCTAGTAATGAGCAGTTCTTC. The encoded protein is CASSFRDRGPSNEQFF. Recombination joined TRBV7-6 with TRBJ2-1; 12 of the junction bases match TRBD1. V is cut back by 3 bases and J by 7 bases, with 7 bases in the junction unmatched. CDR1 SGHVS and CDR2 FNYEAQ were looked up in the germline V gene. The CDR3 runs 16 residues from the cysteine to the phenylalanine. The read is trimmed to its CDR3 DNA, 48 bases read in frame from base 1.